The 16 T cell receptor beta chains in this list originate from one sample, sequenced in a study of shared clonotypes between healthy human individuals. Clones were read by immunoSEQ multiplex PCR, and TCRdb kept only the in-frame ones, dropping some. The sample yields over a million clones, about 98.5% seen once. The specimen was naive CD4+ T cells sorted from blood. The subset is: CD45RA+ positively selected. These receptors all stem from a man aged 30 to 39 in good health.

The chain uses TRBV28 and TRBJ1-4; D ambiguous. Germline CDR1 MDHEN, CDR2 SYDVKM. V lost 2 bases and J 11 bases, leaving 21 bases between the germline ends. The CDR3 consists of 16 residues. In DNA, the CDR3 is TGTGCCAGCAGTTTAACCGACACCCTTAATCTGGAGAAACTGTTTTTT. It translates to CASSLTDTLNLEKLFF. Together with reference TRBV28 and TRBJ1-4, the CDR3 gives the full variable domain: DVKVTQSSRYLVKRTGEKVFLECVQDMDHENMFWYRQDPGLGLRLIYFSYDVKMKEKGDIPEGYSVSREKKERFSLILESASTNQTSMYLCASSLTDTLNLEKLFFGSGTQLSVL.

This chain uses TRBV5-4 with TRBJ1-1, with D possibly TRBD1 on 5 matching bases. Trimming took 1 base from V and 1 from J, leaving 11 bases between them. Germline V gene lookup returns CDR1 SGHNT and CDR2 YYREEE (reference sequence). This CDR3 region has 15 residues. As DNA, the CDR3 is TGTGCCAGCAGCTTGTTTGCAGGGACGAACACTGAAGCTTTCTTT. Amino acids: CASSLFAGTNTEAFF.

CDR3 DNA sequence: TGTGCCAGCAGCGTAGAGTTAGCGAGTTACATTCAGTACTTC. Protein product: CASSVELASYIQYF. This sequence joins TRBV9 and TRBJ2-4; a possible D gene is TRBD2 (5 bases). Trimming pared 0 bases from V and 8 bases from J, leaving 12 bases between. The CDR3 extends over 14 amino acids. Germline-derived CDR1 and CDR2 are SGDLS and YYNGEE. The variable domain in full, with the rest retrieved from reference TRBV9 and TRBJ2-4, is DSGVTQTPKHLITATGQRVTLRCSPRSGDLSVYWYQQSLDQGLQFLIQYYNGEERAKGNILERFSAQQFPDLHSELNLSSLELGDSALYFCASSVELASYIQYFGAGTRLSVL.

CDR3 DNA sequence: TGTGCCAGCAGCGTAGATACCCGCGGGGAGCTGTTTTTT. Translated, it gives CASSVDTRGELFF. The rearrangement joins TRBV9 to TRBJ2-2; D gene unclear. CDR3 length: 13 amino acids. Germline-derived CDR1 and CDR2 are SGDLS and YYNGEE. Deletions cut 0 bases from V and 7 bases from J, with 7 bases between.

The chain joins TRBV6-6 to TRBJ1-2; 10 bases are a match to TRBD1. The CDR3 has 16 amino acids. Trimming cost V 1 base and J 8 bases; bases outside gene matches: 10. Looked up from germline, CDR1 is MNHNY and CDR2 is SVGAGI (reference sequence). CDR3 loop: CASSYFPTGGERGYTF. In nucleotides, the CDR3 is TGTGCCAGCAGTTACTTTCCGACAGGGGGCGAGCGAGGCTACACCTTC.

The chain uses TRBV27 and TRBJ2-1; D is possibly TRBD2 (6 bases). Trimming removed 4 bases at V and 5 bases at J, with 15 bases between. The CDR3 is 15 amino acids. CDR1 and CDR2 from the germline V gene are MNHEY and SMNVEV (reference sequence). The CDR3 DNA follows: TGTGCCAGCAGTTGGGACTTTACCCGAAACAATGAGCAGTTCTTC. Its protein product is CASSWDFTRNNEQFF.

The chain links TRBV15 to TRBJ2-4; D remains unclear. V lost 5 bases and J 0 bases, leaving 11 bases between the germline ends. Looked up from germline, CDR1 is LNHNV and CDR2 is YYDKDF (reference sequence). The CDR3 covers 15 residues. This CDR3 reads CATSPQTLAKNIQYF. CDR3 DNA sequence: TGTGCCACCAGCCCCCAGACGTTAGCCAAAAACATTCAGTACTTC.

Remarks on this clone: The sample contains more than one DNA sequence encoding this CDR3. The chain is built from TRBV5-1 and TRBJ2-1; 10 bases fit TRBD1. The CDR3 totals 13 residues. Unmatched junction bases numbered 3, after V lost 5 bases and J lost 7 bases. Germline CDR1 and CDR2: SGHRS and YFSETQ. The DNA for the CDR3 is TGCGCCAGCAGTCGGGACAGGGGTAATGAGCAGTTCTTC. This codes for CASSRDRGNEQFF.

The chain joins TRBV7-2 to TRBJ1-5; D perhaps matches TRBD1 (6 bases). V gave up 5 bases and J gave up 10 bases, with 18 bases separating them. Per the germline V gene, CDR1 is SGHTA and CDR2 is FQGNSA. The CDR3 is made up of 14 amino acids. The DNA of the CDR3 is TGTGCCAGCAGCCGAACAGGGTTTGGGGAACCCCAGCATTTT. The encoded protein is CASSRTGFGEPQHF.

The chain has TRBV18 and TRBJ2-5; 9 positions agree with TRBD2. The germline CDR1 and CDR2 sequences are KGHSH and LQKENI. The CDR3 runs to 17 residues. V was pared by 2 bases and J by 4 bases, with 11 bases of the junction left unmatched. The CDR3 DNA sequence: TGTGCCAGCTCACCAACGCTCTGGCGGGAGGGAGGAGAGACCCAGTACTTC. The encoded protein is CASSPTLWREGGETQYF.

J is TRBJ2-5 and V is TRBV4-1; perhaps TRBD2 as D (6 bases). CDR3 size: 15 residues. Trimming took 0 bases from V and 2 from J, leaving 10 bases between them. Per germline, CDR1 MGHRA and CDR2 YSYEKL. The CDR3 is CASSQDSGIQETQYF. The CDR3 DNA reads TGCGCCAGCAGCCAAGATAGCGGTATACAAGAGACCCAGTACTTC.

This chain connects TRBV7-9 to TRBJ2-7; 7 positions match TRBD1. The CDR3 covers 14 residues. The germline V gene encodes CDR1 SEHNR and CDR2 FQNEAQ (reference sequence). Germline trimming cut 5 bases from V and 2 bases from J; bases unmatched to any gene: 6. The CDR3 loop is CASSTNRGTYEQYF. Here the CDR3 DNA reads TGTGCCAGCAGCACTAACAGGGGTACCTACGAGCAGTACTTC. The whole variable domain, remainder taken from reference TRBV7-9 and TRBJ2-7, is DTGVSQNPRHKITKRGQNVTFRCDPISEHNRLYWYRQTLGQGPEFLTYFQNEAQLEKSRLLSDRFSAERPKGSFSTLEIQRTEQGDSAMYLCASSTNRGTYEQYFGPGTRLTVT.

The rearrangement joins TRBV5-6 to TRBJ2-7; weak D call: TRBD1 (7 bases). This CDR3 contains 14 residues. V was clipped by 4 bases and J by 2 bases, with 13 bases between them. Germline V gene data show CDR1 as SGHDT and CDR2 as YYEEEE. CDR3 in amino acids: CASSTRDRPYEQYF. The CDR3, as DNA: TGTGCCAGCAGCACGCGGGACAGACCCTACGAGCAGTACTTC.

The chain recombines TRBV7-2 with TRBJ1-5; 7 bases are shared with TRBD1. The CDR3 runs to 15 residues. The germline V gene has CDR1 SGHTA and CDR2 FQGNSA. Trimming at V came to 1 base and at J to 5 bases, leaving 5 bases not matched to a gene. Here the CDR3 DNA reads TGTGCCAGCAGCTTAGGACAGGGCACCTATCAGCCCCAGCATTTT. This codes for CASSLGQGTYQPQHF.

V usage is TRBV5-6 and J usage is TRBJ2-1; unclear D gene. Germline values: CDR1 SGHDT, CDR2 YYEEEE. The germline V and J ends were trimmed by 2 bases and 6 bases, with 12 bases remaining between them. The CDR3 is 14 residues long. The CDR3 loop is CASSFRPLSNEQFF. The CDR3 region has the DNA TGTGCCAGCAGCTTCAGGCCTCTTTCCAATGAGCAGTTCTTC. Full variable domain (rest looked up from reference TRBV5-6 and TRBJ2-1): DAGVTQSPTHLIKTRGQQVTLRCSPKSGHDTVSWYQQALGQGPQFIFQYYEEEERQRGNFPDRFSGHQFPNYSSELNVNALLLGDSALYLCASSFRPLSNEQFFGPGTRLTVL.

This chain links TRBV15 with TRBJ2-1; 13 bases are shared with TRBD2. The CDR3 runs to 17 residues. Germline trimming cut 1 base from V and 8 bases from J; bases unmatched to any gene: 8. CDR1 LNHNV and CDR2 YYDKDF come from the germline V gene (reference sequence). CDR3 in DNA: TGTGCCACCAGCAGAGGGCCGGGACTAGCGGGATTTGATGAGCAGTTCTTC. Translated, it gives CATSRGPGLAGFDEQFF.